Listed here is a single T cell receptor beta chain. What it binds is unknown. This specimen comes from a study of OX40 agonist ivuxolimab in advanced cancers. Study observations and caveats: The CD4+ and CD8+ T cells in the blood had expanded clonally by week 6 at 0.1 to 3.0 mg/kg.

This CDR3 has 13 residues. Trimming pared 0 bases from V and 5 bases from J, leaving 5 bases between. Germline CDR1 reads SGDLS; CDR2 reads YYNGEE. Assay used: immunoSEQ multiplex PCR; TCRdb lists only in-frame clones, some missing. This table holds approximately 66,000 clones, approximately 88% found once. The sample consisted of CD4+ or CD8+ T cells sorted from blood, taken in a trial of the OX40 agonist ivuxolimab. V usage is TRBV9 and J usage is TRBJ2-2; the D is unclear. The sequence derives from an adult with an advanced solid tumor such as melanoma, head and neck, liver or kidney cancer. CDR3 DNA sequence: TGTGCCAGCAGCGTAGGAAGTACCGGGGAGCTGTTTTTT. Its translation is CASSVGSTGELFF.